Presented here are 17 T cell receptor beta chains from one specimen sequenced in a study of cytomegalovirus exposure and HLA in healthy donors. It was with 60 Vbeta and 13 Jbeta primers that the PCR ran. Repertoires were generated with immunoSEQ multiplex PCR, while TCRdb's copy carries only in-frame clones and drops some. The sample comprises roughly 110,000 clones, around 78% of which are singletons, and 7.5% to 9% rests with the top ten. Sequences were obtained from PBMCs. The receptors stem from a man younger than 45 in good health and CMV-seronegative.

This sequence joins TRBV4-1 and TRBJ2-5, with 7 bases identical to TRBD1. The V segment lost 0 bases and the J segment 5 bases; nucleotides outside the gene matches: 12. This CDR3 comprises 17 residues. Germline CDR1 and CDR2: MGHRA and YSYEKL. CDR3 loop: CASSQDRQASRGETQYF. The CDR3 nucleotides are TGCGCCAGCAGCCAAGATCGACAGGCTAGCAGGGGGGAGACCCAGTACTTC.

The rearrangement links TRBV19 to TRBJ2-7; D ambiguous. This CDR3 has 14 residues. V shed 1 base and J shed 2 bases, with 9 bases lying between them. CDR1 is LNHDA and CDR2 is SQIVND in the germline V gene (reference sequence). CDR3 coding DNA: TGTGCCAGTAGTATAGCAATAGAAACCTACGAGCAGTACTTC. Protein: CASSIAIETYEQYF. Filled out from reference TRBV19 and TRBJ2-7, the complete variable domain reads DGGITQSPKYLFRKEGQNVTLSCEQNLNHDAMYWYRQDPGQGLRLIYYSQIVNDFQKGDIAEGYSVSREKKESFPLTVTSAQKNPTAFYLCASSIAIETYEQYFGPGTRLTVT.

A single count supports this clone. In DNA form, the CDR3 reads TGCAGCGTTGATAGGGGGGGCACAGGGCCGTACCAAGAGACCCAGTACTTC. It translates to CSVDRGGTGPYQETQYF. This chain links TRBV29-1 with TRBJ2-5; the D gene is possibly TRBD2 (7 bases). Per germline, CDR1 SQVTM and CDR2 ANQGSEA. The CDR3 spans 17 residues. Trimming shortened V by 3 bases and J by 0 bases, and 20 bases separated the two germline ends.

This chain connects TRBV6-6 to TRBJ1-4; D may be TRBD1 (6 bases). CDR1 and CDR2 from the germline V gene are MNHNY and SVGAGI (reference sequence). This CDR3 is built from 16 residues. The ends were cut back, 4 bases at V and 3 bases at J, with 15 bases in the middle. The CDR3 loop is CASSSVWQGPNEKLFF. CDR3 coding DNA: TGTGCCAGCAGTTCCGTCTGGCAGGGGCCTAATGAAAAACTGTTTTTT.

This clone was recorded a few times. This rearrangement joins TRBV12-5 to TRBJ2-2, with D perhaps matching TRBD2 (6 bases). The CDR3 spans 15 residues. Germline loops: CDR1 LGHNT, CDR2 FRNRAP. Between the trimmed V and J ends, which lost 3 bases and 3 bases, there was a span of 11 bases. In DNA form, the CDR3 reads TGTGCTAGTGGTTTAGGAGGGACTGACACCGGGGAGCTGTTTTTT. Translated: CASGLGGTDTGELFF. Full variable domain (outside the CDR3, taken from reference TRBV12-5 and TRBJ2-2): DARVTQTPRHKVTEMGQEVTMRCQPILGHNTVFWYRQTMMQGLELLAYFRNRAPLDDSGMPKDRFSAEMPDATLATLKIQPSEPRDSAVYFCASGLGGTDTGELFFGEGSRLTVL.

The rearrangement links TRBV11-2 to TRBJ2-7, with 8 bases lining up with TRBD1. V was clipped by 1 base and J by 7 bases; unmatched bases: 15. CDR3 length: 17 residues. Looked up from germline, CDR1 is SGHAT and CDR2 is FQNNGV. CDR3 bases: TGTGCCAGCAGCTTAGCGTTCAGTGGACAGGGTGCATTGGAGCAGTACTTC. Amino acid sequence: CASSLAFSGQGALEQYF.

The J gene is TRBJ2-3, the V gene TRBV10-1, with D possibly matching TRBD2 (5 bases). In germline, CDR1 is WNHNN, CDR2 SYGVQD (reference sequence). The CDR3 sequence is 16 residues long. Trimming removed 1 base at V and 3 bases at J, with 14 bases between. The CDR3 sequence: CASSEYPTMGTDTQYF. As DNA, the CDR3 is TGCGCCAGCAGTGAGTACCCGACTATGGGTACAGATACGCAGTATTTT.

The V gene is TRBV6-5, the J gene TRBJ2-7, with D perhaps TRBD2 (6 bases). V was pared by 6 bases and J by 0 bases, with 9 bases between. CDR1 MNHEY and CDR2 SVGAGI come from the germline V gene. The CDR3 is 13 amino acids. DNA for the CDR3: TGTGCCAGCAGCGCGGGGCTCTCCTACGAGCAGTACTTC. This translates into CASSAGLSYEQYF.

This clone turned up a few times. The rearrangement links TRBV19 to TRBJ1-1; D is possibly TRBD1 (5 bases). Trimming removed 5 bases at V and 3 bases at J, with 16 bases between. The germline gives CDR1 LNHDA, CDR2 SQIVND (reference sequence). The CDR3 has 15 amino acids. DNA for the CDR3: TGTGCCAGTAGTCCCACCCCGGGACTCTACACTGAAGCTTTCTTT. Its protein product is CASSPTPGLYTEAFF.

J is TRBJ2-7 and V is TRBV27, with TRBD1 matching over 7 bases. The CDR3 runs to 15 residues. The ends lost 3 bases at V and 6 bases at J; junction bases unmatched: 11. Germline V lookup: CDR1 MNHEY, CDR2 SMNVEV (reference sequence). The CDR3 nucleotides read TGTGCCAGCAGTTTTGTTCCTACGACAGGGCGCGAGCAGTACTTC. Translating gives CASSFVPTTGREQYF.

This clone showed up just once. The chain carries TRBV18 and TRBJ2-7, with D maybe TRBD1 (5 bases). Trimming removed 3 bases at V and 4 bases at J, with 7 bases between. Germline V gene data show CDR1 as KGHSH and CDR2 as LQKENI. This CDR3 spans 12 amino acids. In DNA form, the CDR3 reads TGTGCCAGCTCACCGACAGCGTACGAGCAGTACTTC. Residues: CASSPTAYEQYF.

This chain joins TRBV30 and TRBJ1-1; D unresolved. Germline V CDR1 and CDR2: GTSNPN, SVGIG (reference sequence). Trimming pared 4 bases from V and 3 bases from J, leaving 12 bases between. The CDR3 is made up of 13 amino acids. CDR3 in DNA: TGTGCCTGGACCCGCGGGAGGGACACTGAAGCTTTCTTT. Translated: CAWTRGRDTEAFF.

This clone was detected only a few times. J is TRBJ1-4 and V is TRBV19, with D maybe TRBD1 (5 bases). This CDR3 spans 14 amino acids. V was cut by 6 bases and J by 6 bases, with 14 bases left in between. Germline-derived CDR1 and CDR2 are LNHDA and SQIVND (reference sequence). The CDR3 DNA follows: TGTGCCAGTAGGACCCCAGGGTTGGATGAAAAACTGTTTTTT. The encoded protein is CASRTPGLDEKLFF.

V gene TRBV7-9 combines with J gene TRBJ2-6; no clear D gene. CDR1 and CDR2 (germline): SEHNR, FQNEAQ (reference sequence). Trimming pared 5 bases from V and 0 bases from J, leaving 11 bases between. This CDR3 has 16 amino acids. CDR3 residues: CASSTPVVSGANVLTF. CDR3 bases: TGTGCCAGCAGCACCCCGGTAGTCTCTGGGGCCAACGTCCTGACTTTC.

In the case of this clone: The junction departs from germline at one end; a sequencing error may be responsible. This CDR3 is also generated by other DNA sequences in the sample. The chain couples TRBV5-1 to TRBJ1-1; D is uncertain. CDR1 is SGHRS, CDR2 YFSETQ, per germline. The CDR3 sequence is 14 residues long. The CDR3 loop reads CASSPNTVNTEAFF. CDR3 sequence (DNA): TGCGCCAGCAGCCCCAATACAGTGAACACTGAAGCCTTCTTT.

The chain combines TRBV5-1 with TRBJ1-4, with D possibly TRBD1 on 5 matching bases. V lost 10 bases and J 11 bases, leaving 24 bases between the germline ends. Germline lookup yields CDR1 SGHRS and CDR2 YFSETQ. This CDR3 contains 14 residues. The CDR3 is CASQQEGTTRKLFF. The CDR3, as DNA: TGCGCCTCCCAACAGGAGGGTACTACACGGAAACTGTTTTTT.

This clone has just a few counts. V and J are TRBV10-3 and TRBJ2-5; the match to TRBD2 covers 9 bases. The CDR3 totals 16 residues. Per germline, CDR1 ENHRY and CDR2 SYGVKD. The ends lost 3 bases at V and 5 bases at J; junction bases unmatched: 10. In nucleotides, the CDR3 is TGTGCCATCAGTGAAGGGCTAGCGGGGAGGATGGAGACCCAGTACTTC. This sequence encodes CAISEGLAGRMETQYF.